Below, 2 T cell receptor delta chains from the same sample are listed, as sequenced in a study of γδ T cells in repeated Plasmodium falciparum infection. With CATT, TCRdb re-called clones from the multiplex PCR reads. The sample shows 53,000 or so delta-chain clones, about 2% of them seen only once. Flow sorting of PBMC yielded separate Vgamma9/Vdelta2+ and Vdelta2-negative gammadelta T cell populations for bulk repertoire analysis. Sequencing used gamma-delta T cells from blood. These TCRs come from a pool of human donors (malaria-infected and uninfected, not separated).

This clone was counted only a few times. A far larger clone is one base from this, pointing to a likely read error. The same CDR3 is also encoded by other DNA sequences in this sample. V is TRDV1 and J is TRDJ1; 10 bases are a match to TRDD3. CDR1 and CDR2 from the germline V gene are TSWWSYY and QGS. This CDR3 has 21 amino acids. The V and J ends lost 3 bases and 1 base, in that order; junction bases with no gene match: 20. CDR3 loop: CALGDHFLILGGYRGTDKLIF. DNA for the CDR3: TGTGCTCTTGGGGACCACTTCCTCATTCTTGGGGGATACCGGGGCACCGATAAACTCATCTTT.

This clone showed up many times. A far larger clone is off by one base, so a read error is likely. This sample also contains other DNA sequences that code for the same CDR3. The CDR3 DNA reads TGTGCCTTCCAGGGGGACGGGGGATACGGTGGCACCGATAAACTCATCTTT. Its translation is CAFQGDGGYGGTDKLIF. The gene calls are TRAV38-2/DV8 and TRDJ1, with TRDD3 matching over 10 bases. CDR3 length: 17 residues. CDR1 and CDR2 from the germline V gene are TSESDYY and QEAYKQQN.